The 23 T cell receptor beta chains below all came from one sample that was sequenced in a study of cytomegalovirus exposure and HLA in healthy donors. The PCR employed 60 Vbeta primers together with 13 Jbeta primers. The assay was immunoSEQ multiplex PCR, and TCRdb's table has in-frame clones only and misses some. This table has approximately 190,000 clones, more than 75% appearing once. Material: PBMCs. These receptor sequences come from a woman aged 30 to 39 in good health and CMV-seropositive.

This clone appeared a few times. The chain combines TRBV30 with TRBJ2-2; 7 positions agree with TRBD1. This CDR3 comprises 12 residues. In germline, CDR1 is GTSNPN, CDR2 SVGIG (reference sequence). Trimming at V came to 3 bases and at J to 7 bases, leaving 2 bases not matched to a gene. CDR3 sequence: CAWRPGGGELFF. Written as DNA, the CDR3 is TGTGCCTGGAGACCAGGGGGCGGGGAGCTGTTTTTT.

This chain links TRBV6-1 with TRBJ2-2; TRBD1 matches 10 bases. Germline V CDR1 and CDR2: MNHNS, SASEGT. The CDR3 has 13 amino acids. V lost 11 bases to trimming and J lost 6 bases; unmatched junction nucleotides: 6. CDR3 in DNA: TGTGCCGGCGACAGGGGGCGCCCCGGGGAGCTGTTTTTT. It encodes CAGDRGRPGELFF.

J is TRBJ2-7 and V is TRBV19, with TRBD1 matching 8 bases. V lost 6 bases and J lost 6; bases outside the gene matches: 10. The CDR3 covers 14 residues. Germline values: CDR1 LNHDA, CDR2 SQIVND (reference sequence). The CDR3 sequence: CASSPTGASFEQYF. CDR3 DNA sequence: TGTGCCAGTAGCCCGACAGGGGCTTCGTTCGAGCAGTACTTC.

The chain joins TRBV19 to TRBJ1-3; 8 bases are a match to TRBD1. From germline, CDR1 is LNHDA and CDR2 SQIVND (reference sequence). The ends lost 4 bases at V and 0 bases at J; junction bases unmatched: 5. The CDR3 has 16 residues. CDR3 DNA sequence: TGTGCCAGTAGTACGCTCGGGACAGGCTCTGGAAACACCATATATTTT. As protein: CASSTLGTGSGNTIYF.

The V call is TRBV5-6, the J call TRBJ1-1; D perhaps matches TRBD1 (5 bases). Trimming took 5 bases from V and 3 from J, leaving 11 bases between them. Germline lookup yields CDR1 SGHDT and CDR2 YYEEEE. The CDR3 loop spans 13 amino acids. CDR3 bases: TGTGCCAGCAGTTTTGACAGAGACACTGAAGCTTTCTTT. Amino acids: CASSFDRDTEAFF.

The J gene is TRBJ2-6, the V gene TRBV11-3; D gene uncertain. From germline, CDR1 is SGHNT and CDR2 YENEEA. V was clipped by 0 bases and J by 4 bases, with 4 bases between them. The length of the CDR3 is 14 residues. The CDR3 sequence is CASSLESGANVLTF. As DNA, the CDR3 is TGTGCCAGCAGCTTAGAAAGCGGGGCCAACGTCCTGACTTTC.

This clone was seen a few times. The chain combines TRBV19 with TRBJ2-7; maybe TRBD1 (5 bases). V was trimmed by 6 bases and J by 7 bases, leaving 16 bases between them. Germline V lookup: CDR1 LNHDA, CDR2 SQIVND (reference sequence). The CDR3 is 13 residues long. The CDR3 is CASSNRMPEEQYF. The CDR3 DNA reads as TGTGCCAGTAGCAACAGGATGCCAGAGGAGCAGTACTTC.

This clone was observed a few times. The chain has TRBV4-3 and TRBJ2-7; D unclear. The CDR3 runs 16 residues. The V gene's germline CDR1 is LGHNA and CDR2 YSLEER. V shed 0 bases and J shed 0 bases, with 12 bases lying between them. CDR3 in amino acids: CASSQDSWRSSYEQYF. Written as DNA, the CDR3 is TGCGCCAGCAGCCAAGATTCGTGGCGGAGCTCCTACGAGCAGTACTTC.

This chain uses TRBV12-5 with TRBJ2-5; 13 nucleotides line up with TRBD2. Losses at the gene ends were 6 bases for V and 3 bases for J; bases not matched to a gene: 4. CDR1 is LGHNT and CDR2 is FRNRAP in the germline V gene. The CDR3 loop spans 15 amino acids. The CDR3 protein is CASGHGLAGEETQYF. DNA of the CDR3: TGTGCTAGTGGCCACGGACTAGCGGGAGAAGAGACCCAGTACTTC.

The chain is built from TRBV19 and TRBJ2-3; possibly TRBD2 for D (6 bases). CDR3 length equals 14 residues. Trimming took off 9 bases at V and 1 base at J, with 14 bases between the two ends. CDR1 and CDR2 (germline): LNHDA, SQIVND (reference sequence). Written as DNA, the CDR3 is TGTGCCAGCACTACCAGGGAGGGCACAGATACGCAGTATTTT. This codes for CASTTREGTDTQYF.

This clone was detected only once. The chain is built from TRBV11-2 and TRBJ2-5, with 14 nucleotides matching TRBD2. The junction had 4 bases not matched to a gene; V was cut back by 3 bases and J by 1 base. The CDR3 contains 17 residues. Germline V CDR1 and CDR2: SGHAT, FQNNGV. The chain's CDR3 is CASSLRTSGGFQETQYF. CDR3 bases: TGTGCCAGCAGCTTGAGGACTAGCGGGGGGTTCCAAGAGACCCAGTACTTC.

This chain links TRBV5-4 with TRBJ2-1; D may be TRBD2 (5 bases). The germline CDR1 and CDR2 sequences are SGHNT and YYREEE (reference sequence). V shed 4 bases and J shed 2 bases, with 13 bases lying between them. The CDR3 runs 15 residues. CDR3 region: CASSGARDAYNEQFF. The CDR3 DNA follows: TGTGCCAGCAGCGGCGCGAGGGATGCCTACAATGAGCAGTTCTTC.

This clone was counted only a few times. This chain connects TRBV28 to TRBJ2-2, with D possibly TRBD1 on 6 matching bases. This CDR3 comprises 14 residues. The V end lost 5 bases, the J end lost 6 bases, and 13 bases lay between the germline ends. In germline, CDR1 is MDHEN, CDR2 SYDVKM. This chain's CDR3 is CASSQLRGAGELFF. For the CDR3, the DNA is TGTGCCAGCAGTCAACTCAGGGGAGCCGGGGAGCTGTTTTTT.

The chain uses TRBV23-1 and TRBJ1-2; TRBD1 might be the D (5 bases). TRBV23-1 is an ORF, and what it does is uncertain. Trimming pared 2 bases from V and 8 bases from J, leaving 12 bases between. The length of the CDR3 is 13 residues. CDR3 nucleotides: TGCGCCAGCAGTCAAATGACGGGGGAGGGCTACACCTTC. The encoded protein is CASSQMTGEGYTF.

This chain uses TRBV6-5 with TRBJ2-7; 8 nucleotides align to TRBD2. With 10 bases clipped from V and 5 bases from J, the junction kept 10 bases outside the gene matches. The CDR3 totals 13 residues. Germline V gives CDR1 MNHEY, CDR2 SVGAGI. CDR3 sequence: CAIGGGLANEQYF. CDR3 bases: TGTGCCATCGGCGGAGGACTAGCCAACGAGCAGTACTTC.

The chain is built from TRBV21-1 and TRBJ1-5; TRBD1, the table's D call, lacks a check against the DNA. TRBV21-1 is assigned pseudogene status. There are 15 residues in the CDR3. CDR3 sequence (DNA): TGTGCCAGCAGCGCGGGACAGAGGAGCAATCAGCCCCAGCATTTT. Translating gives CASSAGQRSNQPQHF.

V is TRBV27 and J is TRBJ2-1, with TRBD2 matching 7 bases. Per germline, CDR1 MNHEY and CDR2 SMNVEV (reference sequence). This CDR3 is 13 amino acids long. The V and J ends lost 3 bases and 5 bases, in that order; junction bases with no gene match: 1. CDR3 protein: CASSFREDNEQFF. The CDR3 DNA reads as TGTGCCAGCAGTTTCCGGGAGGACAATGAGCAGTTCTTC.

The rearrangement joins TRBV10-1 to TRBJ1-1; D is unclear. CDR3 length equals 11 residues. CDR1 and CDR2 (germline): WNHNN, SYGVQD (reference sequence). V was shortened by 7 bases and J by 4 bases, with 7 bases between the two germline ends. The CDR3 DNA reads TGCGCCAGCACCTCGTCCACTGAAGCTTTCTTT. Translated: CASTSSTEAFF.

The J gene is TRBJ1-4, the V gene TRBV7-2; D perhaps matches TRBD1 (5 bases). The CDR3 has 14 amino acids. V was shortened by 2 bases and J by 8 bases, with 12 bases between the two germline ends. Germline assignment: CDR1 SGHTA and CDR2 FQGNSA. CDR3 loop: CASSLNLGQEKLFF. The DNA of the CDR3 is TGTGCCAGCAGCTTAAACTTGGGGCAGGAAAAACTGTTTTTT.

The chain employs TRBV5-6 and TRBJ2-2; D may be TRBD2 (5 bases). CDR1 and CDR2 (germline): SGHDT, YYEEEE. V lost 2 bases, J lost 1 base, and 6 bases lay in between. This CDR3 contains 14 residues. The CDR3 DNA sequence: TGTGCCAGCAGCTTCGAGGGGAACACCGGGGAGCTGTTTTTT. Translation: CASSFEGNTGELFF. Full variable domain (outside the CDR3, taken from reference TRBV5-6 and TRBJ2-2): DAGVTQSPTHLIKTRGQQVTLRCSPKSGHDTVSWYQQALGQGPQFIFQYYEEEERQRGNFPDRFSGHQFPNYSSELNVNALLLGDSALYLCASSFEGNTGELFFGEGSRLTVL.

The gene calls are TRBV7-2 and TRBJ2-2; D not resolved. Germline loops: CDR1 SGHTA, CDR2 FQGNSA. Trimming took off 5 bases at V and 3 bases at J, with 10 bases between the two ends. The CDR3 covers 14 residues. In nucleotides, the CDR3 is TGTGCCAGCAGCCGCGACTGGGACACCGGGGAGCTGTTTTTT. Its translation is CASSRDWDTGELFF.

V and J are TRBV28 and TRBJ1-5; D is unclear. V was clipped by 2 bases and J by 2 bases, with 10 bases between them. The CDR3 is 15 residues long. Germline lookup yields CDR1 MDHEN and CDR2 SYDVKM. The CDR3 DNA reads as TGTGCCAGCAGTTTAAGCTGGAGGGGCAATCAGCCCCAGCATTTT. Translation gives CASSLSWRGNQPQHF.

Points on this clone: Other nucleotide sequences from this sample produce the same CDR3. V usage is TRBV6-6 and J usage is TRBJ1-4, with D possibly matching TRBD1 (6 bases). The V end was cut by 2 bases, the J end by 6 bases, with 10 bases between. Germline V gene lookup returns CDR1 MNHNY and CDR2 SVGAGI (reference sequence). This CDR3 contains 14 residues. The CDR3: CASSYRGGDEKLFF. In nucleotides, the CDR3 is TGTGCCAGCAGTTACAGGGGGGGGGATGAAAAACTGTTTTTT.